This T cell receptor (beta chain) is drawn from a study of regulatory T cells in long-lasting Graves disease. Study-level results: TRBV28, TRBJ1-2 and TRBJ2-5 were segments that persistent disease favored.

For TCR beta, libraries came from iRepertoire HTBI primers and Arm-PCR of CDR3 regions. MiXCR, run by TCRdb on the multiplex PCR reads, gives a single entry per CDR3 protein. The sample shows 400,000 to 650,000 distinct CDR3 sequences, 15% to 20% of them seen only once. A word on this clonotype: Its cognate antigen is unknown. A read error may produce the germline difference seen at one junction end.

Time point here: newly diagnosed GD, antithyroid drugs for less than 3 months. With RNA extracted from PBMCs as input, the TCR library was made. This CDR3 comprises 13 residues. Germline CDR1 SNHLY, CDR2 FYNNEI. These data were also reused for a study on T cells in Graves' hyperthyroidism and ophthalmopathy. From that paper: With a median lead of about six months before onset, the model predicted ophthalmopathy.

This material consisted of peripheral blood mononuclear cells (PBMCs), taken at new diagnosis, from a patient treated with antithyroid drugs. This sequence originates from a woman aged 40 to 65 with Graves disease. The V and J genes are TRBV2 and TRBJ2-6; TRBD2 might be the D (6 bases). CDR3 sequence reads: CASRDSGANALTF. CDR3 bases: TGTGCCAGTCGGGACTCTGGGGCCAACGCCCTGACTTTC.